The present T cell receptor beta chain was sequenced within a study of T cell changes during pregnancy in multiple sclerosis. Assay used: immunoSEQ multiplex PCR; TCRdb lists only in-frame clones, some missing. The data contain 100,000 to 140,000 clones, roughly 92% of them singletons. The CDR3 spans 13 residues. CDR1 is SGHDT and CDR2 is YYEEEE in the germline V gene. The V gene lost 0 bases and the J gene lost 5 bases, with 9 bases spanning the gap. This clonotype originated in a female donor in good health, enrolled as a control in a pregnancy study. The sequencing used peripheral blood, collected in the third trimester of pregnancy. The V and J genes are TRBV5-6 and TRBJ2-7; D possibly corresponds to TRBD1 (6 bases). The CDR3 DNA reads as TGTGCCAGCAGCTTGGACAGGGTCCACGAGCAGTACTTC. Translating it yields CASSLDRVHEQYF.